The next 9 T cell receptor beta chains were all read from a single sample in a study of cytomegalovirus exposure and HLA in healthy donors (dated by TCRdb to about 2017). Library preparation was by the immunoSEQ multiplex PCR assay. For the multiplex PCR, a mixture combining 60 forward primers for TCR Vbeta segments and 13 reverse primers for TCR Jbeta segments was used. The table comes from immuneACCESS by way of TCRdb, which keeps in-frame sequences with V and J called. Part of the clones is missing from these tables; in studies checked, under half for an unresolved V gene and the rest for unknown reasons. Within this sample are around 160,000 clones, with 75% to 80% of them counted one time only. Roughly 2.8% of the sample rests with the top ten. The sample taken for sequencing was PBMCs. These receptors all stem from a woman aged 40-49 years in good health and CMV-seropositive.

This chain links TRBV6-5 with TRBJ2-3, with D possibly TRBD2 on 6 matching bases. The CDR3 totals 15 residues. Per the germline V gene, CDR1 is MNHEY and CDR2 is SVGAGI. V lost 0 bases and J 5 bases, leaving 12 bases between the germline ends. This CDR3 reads CASSYSSGVLDTQYF. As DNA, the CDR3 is TGTGCCAGCAGTTACTCGTCGGGAGTTTTAGATACGCAGTATTTT.

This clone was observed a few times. CDR3 coding DNA: TGTGCCAGCTCGGTGACATGGCCGAACACCGGGGAGCTGTTTTTT. Translated, it gives CASSVTWPNTGELFF. This chain connects TRBV18 to TRBJ2-2; D gene uncertain. Germline V lookup: CDR1 KGHSH, CDR2 LQKENI. Trimming took 6 bases from V and 0 from J, leaving 11 bases between them. CDR3 length: 15 amino acids.

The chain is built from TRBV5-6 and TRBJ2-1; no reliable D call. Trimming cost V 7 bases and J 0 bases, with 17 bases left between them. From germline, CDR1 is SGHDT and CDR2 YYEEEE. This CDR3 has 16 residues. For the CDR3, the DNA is TGTGCCAGCGGCCCACGACTGTCGAGCTCCTACAATGAGCAGTTCTTC. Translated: CASGPRLSSSYNEQFF.

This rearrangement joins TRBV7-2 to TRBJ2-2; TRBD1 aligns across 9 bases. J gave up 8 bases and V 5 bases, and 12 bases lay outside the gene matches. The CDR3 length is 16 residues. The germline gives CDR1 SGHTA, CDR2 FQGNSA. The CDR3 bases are TGTGCCAGCAGCCCCAGTCCCGGGACAGGGTTAGGGGAGCTGTTTTTT. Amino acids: CASSPSPGTGLGELFF.

The CDR3 region has the DNA TGTGCCAGCAGTTACAAGGACAGGGGGCACGATGGCTACACCTTC. It specifies CASSYKDRGHDGYTF. The rearrangement uses TRBV6-6 and TRBJ1-2; 11 bases agree with TRBD1. CDR1 and CDR2 from the germline V gene are MNHNY and SVGAGI (reference sequence). V lost 2 bases, J lost 6 bases, and 5 bases stayed unmatched. The CDR3 contains 15 residues.

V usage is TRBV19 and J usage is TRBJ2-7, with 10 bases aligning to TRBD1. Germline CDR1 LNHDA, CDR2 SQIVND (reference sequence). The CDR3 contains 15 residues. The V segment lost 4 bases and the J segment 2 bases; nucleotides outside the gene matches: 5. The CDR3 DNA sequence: TGTGCCAGTAGTACCATGGGACAGGGGCCCTACGAGCAGTACTTC. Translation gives CASSTMGQGPYEQYF.

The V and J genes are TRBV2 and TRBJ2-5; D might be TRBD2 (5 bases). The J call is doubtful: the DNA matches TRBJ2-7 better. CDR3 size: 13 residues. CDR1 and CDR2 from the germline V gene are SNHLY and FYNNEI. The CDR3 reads CASRPSFFHEQYF. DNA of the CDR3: TGTGCCAGCAGACCTAGCTTTTTCCACGAGCAGTACTTC.

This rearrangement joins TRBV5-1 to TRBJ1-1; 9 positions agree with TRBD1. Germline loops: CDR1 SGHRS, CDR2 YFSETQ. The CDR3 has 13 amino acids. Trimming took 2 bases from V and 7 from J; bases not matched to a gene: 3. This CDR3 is CASSFGQGLEAFF. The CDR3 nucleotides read TGCGCCAGCAGCTTCGGACAGGGGCTTGAAGCTTTCTTT. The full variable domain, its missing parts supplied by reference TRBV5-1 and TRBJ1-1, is KAGVTQTPRYLIKTRGQQVTLSCSPISGHRSVSWYQQTPGQGLQFLFEYFSETQRNKGNFPGRFSGRQFSNSRSEMNVSTLELGDSALYLCASSFGQGLEAFFGQGTRLTVV.

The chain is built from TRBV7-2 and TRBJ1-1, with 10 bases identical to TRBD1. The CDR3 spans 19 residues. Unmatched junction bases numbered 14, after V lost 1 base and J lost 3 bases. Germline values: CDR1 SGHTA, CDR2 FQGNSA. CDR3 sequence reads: CASSLVRTGGRLLDTEAFF. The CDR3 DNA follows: TGTGCCAGCAGCTTAGTCAGGACAGGGGGACGTTTATTGGACACTGAAGCTTTCTTT.